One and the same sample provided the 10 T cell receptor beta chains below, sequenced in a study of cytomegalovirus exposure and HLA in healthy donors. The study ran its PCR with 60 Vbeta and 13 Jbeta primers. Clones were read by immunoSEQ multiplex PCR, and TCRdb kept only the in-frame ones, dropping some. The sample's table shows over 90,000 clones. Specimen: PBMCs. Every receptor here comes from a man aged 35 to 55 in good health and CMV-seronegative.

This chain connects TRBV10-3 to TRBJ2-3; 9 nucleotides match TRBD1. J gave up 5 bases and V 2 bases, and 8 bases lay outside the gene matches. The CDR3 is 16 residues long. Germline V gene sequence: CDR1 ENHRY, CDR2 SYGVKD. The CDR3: CAISEPGTGTGDTQYF. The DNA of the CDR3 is TGTGCCATCAGTGAGCCCGGGACAGGGACTGGAGATACGCAGTATTTT.

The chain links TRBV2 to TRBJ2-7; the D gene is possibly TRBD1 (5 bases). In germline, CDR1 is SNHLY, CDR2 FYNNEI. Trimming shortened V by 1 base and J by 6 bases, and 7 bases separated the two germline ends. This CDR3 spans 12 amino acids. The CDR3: CASSEDRLEQYF. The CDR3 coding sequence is TGTGCCAGCAGTGAAGACAGGCTCGAGCAGTACTTC. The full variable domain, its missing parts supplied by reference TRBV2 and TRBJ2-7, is EPEVTQTPSHQVTQMGQEVILRCVPISNHLYFYWYRQILGQKVEFLVSFYNNEISEKSEIFDDQFSVERPDGSNFTLKIRSTKLEDSAMYFCASSEDRLEQYFGPGTRLTVT.

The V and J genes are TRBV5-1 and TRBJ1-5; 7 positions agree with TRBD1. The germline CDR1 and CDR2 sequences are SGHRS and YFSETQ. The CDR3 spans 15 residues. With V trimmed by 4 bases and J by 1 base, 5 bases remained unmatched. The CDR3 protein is CASSPTGVSNQPQHF. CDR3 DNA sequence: TGCGCCAGCAGCCCTACAGGGGTAAGCAATCAGCCCCAGCATTTT.

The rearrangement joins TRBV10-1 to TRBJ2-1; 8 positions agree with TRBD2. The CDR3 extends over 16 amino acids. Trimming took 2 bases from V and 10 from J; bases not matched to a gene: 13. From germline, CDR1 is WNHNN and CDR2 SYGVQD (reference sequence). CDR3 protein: CASSESGRIRVQEQFF. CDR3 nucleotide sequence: TGCGCCAGCAGTGAGAGCGGGAGAATCCGAGTCCAGGAGCAGTTCTTC.

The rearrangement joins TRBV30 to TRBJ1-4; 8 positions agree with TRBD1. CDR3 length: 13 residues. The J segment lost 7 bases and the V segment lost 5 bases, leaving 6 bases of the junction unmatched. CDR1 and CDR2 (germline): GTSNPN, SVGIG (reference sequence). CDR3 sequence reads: CAWGQGSPEKLFF. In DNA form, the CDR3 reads TGTGCCTGGGGACAGGGTTCACCTGAAAAACTGTTTTTT.

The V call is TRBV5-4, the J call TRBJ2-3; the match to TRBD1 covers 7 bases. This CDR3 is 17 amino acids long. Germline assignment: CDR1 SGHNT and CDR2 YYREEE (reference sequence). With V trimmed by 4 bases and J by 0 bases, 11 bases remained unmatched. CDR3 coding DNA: TGTGCCAGCAGCCAGGGACAGTCTCTTCCTAGCACAGATACGCAGTATTTT. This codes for CASSQGQSLPSTDTQYF.

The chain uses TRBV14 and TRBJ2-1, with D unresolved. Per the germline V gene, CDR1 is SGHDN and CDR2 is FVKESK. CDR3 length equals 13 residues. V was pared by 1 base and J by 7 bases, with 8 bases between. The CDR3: CASSQVIVNEQFF. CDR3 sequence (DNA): TGTGCCAGCAGCCAAGTCATAGTAAATGAGCAGTTCTTC.

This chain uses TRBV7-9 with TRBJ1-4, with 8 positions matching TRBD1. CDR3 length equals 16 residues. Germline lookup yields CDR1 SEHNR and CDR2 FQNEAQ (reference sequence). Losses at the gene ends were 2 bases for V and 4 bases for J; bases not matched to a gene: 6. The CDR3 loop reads CASSLRTGINNEKLFF. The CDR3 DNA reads TGTGCCAGCAGCTTACGGACAGGGATTAATAATGAAAAACTGTTTTTT.

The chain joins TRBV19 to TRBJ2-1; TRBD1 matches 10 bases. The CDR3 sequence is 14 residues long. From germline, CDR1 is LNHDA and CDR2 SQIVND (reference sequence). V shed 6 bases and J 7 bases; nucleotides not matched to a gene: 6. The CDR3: CASRGTGVWNEQFF. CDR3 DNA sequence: TGTGCCAGTAGAGGGACAGGGGTGTGGAATGAGCAGTTCTTC. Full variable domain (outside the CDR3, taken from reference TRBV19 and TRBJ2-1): DGGITQSPKYLFRKEGQNVTLSCEQNLNHDAMYWYRQDPGQGLRLIYYSQIVNDFQKGDIAEGYSVSREKKESFPLTVTSAQKNPTAFYLCASRGTGVWNEQFFGPGTRLTVL.

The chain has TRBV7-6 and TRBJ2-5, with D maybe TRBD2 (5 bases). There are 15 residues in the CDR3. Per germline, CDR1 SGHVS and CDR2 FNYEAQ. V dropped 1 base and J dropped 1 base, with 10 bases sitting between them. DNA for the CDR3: TGTGCCAGCAGCTTAGTGAGGCGGGCCCAAGAGACCCAGTACTTC. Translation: CASSLVRRAQETQYF. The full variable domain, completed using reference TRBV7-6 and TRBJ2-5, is GAGVSQSPRYKVTKRGQDVALRCDPISGHVSLYWYRQALGQGPEFLTYFNYEAQQDKSGLPNDRFSAERPEGSISTLTIQRTEQRDSAMYRCASSLVRRAQETQYFGPGTRLLVL.